This TCR beta chain was captured by sequencing in a study of shared clonotypes between healthy human individuals. Worth noting for this clone: What it binds is not known.

The method was immunoSEQ multiplex PCR; TCRdb's version includes in-frame clones alone and lacks a portion of them. The sample lists about 960,000 clones; 76% were seen once. The authors divided CD4+ cells into CD45RA+ naive and CD45RA-negative memory subsets. Overall study results and limits: What naive subsets generally showed was a larger estimated richness than memory subsets showed.

V gave up 4 bases and J gave up 6 bases; unmatched junction bases: 1. Germline CDR1 reads MNHNS; CDR2 reads SASEGT. The CDR3 consists of 13 residues. The rearrangement joins TRBV6-1 to TRBJ1-5; 9 nucleotides agree with TRBD1. The TCR originated in a man aged 18 to 30 in good health. The specimen sequenced was memory CD4+ T cells sorted from blood. Indicated subset: CD45RA-negative fraction. The CDR3 nucleotides read TGTGCCAGCAGTGGGACAGGGGTTCAGCCCCAGCATTTT. Amino acids: CASSGTGVQPQHF.